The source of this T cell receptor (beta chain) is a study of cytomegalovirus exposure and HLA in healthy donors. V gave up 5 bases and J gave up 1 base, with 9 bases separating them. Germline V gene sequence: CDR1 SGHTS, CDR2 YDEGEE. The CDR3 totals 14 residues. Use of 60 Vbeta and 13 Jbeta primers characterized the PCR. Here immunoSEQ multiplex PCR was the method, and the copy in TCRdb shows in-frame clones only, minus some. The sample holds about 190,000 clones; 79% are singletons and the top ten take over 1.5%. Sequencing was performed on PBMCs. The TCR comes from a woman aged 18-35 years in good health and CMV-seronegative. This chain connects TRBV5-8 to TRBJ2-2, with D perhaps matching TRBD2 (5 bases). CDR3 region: CASRVGRNTGELFF. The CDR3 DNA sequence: TGTGCCAGCAGGGTAGGGAGGAACACCGGGGAGCTGTTTTTT.